This T cell receptor beta chain was captured in a study of blood T cells in healthy people across ages. Study-wide results and caveats: Naive CD4+ cells and diversity were both higher in long-lived donors than in aged donors.

The table lists this clonotype with many counts. Its antigen remains unidentified. Primers used in a second PCR of roughly 7 to 12 cycles were a sample-barcoded 5' primer and a J-beta primer mix. One entry per CDR3 protein, called by TCRdb with MiXCR from the 5' RACE reads. The data contain hundreds of thousands of distinct CDR3 sequences, around 52% of them singletons. Each sample used at least 6.5 million PBMCs. Total RNA, at least 6 micrograms per sample, came from PBMCs. Trimming cost V 0 bases and J 1 base; bases outside gene matches: 2. The CDR3 has 15 residues. The germline gives CDR1 DFQATT, CDR2 SNEGSKA (reference sequence).

The source is a woman of 80 years or more in good health. The sample comprised blood. The genes are TRBV20-1 and TRBJ2-1; TRBD2 matches 8 bases. The CDR3 nucleotides are TGCAGTGCTAGAGAAAGCGGGAGATCCTACAATGAGCAGTTCTTC. Translation: CSARESGRSYNEQFF.